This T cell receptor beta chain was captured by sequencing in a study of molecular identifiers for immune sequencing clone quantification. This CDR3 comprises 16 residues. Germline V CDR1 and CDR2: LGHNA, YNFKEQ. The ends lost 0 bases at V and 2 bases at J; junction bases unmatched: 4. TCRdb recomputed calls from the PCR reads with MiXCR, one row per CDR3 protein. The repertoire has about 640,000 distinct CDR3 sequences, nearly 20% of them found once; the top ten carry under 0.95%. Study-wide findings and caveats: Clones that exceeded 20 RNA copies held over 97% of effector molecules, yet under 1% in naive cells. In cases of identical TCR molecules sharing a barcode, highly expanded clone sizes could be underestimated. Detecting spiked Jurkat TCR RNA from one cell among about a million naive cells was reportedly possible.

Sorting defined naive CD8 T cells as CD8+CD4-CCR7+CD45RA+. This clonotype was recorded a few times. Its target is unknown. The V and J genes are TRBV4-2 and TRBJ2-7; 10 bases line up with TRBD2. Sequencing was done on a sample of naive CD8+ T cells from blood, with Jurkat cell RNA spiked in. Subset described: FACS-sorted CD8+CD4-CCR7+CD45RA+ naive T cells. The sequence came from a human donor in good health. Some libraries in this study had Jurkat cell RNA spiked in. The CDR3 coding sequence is TGTGCCAGCAGCCAAGAGGGAGGGACTAGCGCCTACGAGCAGTACTTC. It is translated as CASSQEGGTSAYEQYF.